Listed below are T cell receptor beta chains from one sample, sequenced in a study of blood T cell repertoires in COVID-19. Here immunoSEQ multiplex PCR was the method, and the copy in TCRdb shows in-frame clones only, minus some. The sample includes around 620,000 clones, more than 80% of them seen just once. What was sequenced was peripheral blood. These receptors all stem from a woman between 18 and 29 years old with acute or convalescent COVID-19. The CDR3 runs from the conserved cysteine through the conserved F or W. Each record gives: D gene, J gene, clone size, V gene, CDR3 DNA, CDR3 protein. A D gene is named only where the DNA matches it firmly. A row's size may be missing; if present it is once, few, many or a size class.

NA | TRBJ1-2 | NA | TRBV5-1 | TGCGCCAGCAGCTTGGGGACGATGGACAGCCGCTATGGCTACACCTTC | CASSLGTMDSRYGYTF
NA | TRBJ1-1 | NA | TRBV6-5 | TGTGCCAGCAGTTATCGTCCACAGCAGAACACTGAAGCTTTCTTT | CASSYRPQQNTEAFF
NA | TRBJ1-6 | NA | TRBV19 | TGTGCCAGTAGTATCGCGGGGAATTCACCCCTCCACTTT | CASSIAGNSPLHF
NA | TRBJ1-2 | NA | TRBV2 | TGTGCCAGCATCCTCTGGGAGGGCTACACCTTC | CASILWEGYTF
NA | TRBJ1-5 | NA | TRBV28 | TGTGCCAGCAGTTGGGGGCACAGTCAGCCCCAGCATTTT | CASSWGHSQPQHF
TRBD1 | TRBJ2-2 | NA | TRBV3-1/TRBV3-2 | TGTGCCAGCAGTCCAGGACAGGGGAAGAACACCGGGGAGCTGTTTTTT | CASSPGQGKNTGELFF
TRBD1 | TRBJ1-2 | NA | TRBV9 | TGTGCCAGCAGCGTAGGGGGACAGGGTTTAACTGGCTACACCTTC | CASSVGGQGLTGYTF
TRBD1 | TRBJ1-1 | NA | TRBV5-6 | TGTGCCAGCAGCTTCAACAGGGGCGGCACTGAAGCTTTCTTT | CASSFNRGGTEAFF
NA | TRBJ1-1 | NA | TRBV7-8 | TGTGCCAGCAGCCTTAGGGGAAGCACTGAAGCTTTCTTT | CASSLRGSTEAFF
NA | TRBJ1-3 | NA | TRBV5-1 | TGCGCCAGCAGCTTGGGACAGGTCAGCTCTGGAAACACCATATATTTT | CASSLGQVSSGNTIYF
TRBD1 | TRBJ1-1 | NA | TRBV11-2 | TGTGCCAGCAGCCCTCTAATAAGGACAGGGAACACTGAAGCTTTCTTT | CASSPLIRTGNTEAFF
NA | TRBJ2-2 | NA | TRBV19 | TGTGCCAGTCTTAGTACCGCAGGGTTGGTGGCCGGGGAGCTGTTTTTT | CASLSTAGLVAGELFF
NA | TRBJ2-1 | NA | TRBV2 | TGTGCCAGCGGCCTCGCGGGGTCTACGAATGAGCAGTTCTTC | CASGLAGSTNEQFF
NA | TRBJ2-7 | NA | TRBV4-1 | TGCGCCAGCAGCCCGACAGTAAACTACGAGCAGTACTTC | CASSPTVNYEQYF
NA | TRBJ1-3 | NA | TRBV7-9 | TGTGCCAGCAGCCCCGGGGGGGTCACGGTGAACACCATATATTTT | CASSPGGVTVNTIYF
TRBD1 | TRBJ1-4 | NA | TRBV4-1 | TGCGCCAGCAGCCAACCAACAGACAGGGCCCATGAAAAACTGTTTTTT | CASSQPTDRAHEKLFF
TRBD1 | TRBJ2-3 | NA | TRBV9 | TGTGCCAGCAGCGTAGGTCCGGGACAGGGGGCCTACCTCACAGATACGCAGTATTTT | CASSVGPGQGAYLTDTQYF
NA | TRBJ2-3 | few | TRBV27 | TGTGCCAGCAGTTTATTCAGGGGAACAGATACGCAGTATTTT | CASSLFRGTDTQYF
NA | TRBJ2-3 | NA | TRBV9 | TGTGCCAGCAGCGTAGGCCGGGACATCACAGATACGCAGTATTTT | CASSVGRDITDTQYF
NA | TRBJ1-5 | many | TRBV19 | TGTGCCAGTAGTATTGCGGCAGGGATGGGTTTTGAGCCCCAGCATTTT | CASSIAAGMGFEPQHF
NA | TRBJ1-6 | NA | TRBV6-6 | TGTGCCAGCAGTCCTGAGTTAAATAATTCACCCCTCCACTTT | CASSPELNNSPLHF
TRBD1 | TRBJ1-5 | NA | TRBV11-2 | TGTGCCAGCAGCTTAGGACAGGGGAGTCAGCCCCAGCATTTT | CASSLGQGSQPQHF
NA | TRBJ2-2 | NA | TRBV24-1 | TGTGCCACCACCGGGGGGAACACCGGGGAGCTGTTTTTT | CATTGGNTGELFF
NA | TRBJ2-2 | NA | TRBV28 | TGTGCCAGCAGTTTGGGGACTTCCCTGGGCGGGGAGCTGTTTTTT | CASSLGTSLGGELFF
TRBD1 | TRBJ2-1 | NA | TRBV7-2 | TGTGCCAGCAGCTGGGGTTGGACAGGGTTCGGGGAGCAGTTCTTC | CASSWGWTGFGEQFF
NA | TRBJ2-7 | NA | TRBV3-1/TRBV3-2 | TGTGCCAGCAGCCAAGGAATAGGGGGCTACGAGCAGTACTTC | CASSQGIGGYEQYF
TRBD1 | TRBJ2-3 | NA | TRBV10-3 | TGTGCCATCAGTGGACAGGGGGGGACAGATACGCAGTATTTT | CAISGQGGTDTQYF
TRBD1 | TRBJ2-1 | NA | TRBV6-5 | TGTGCCAGCAGTTTGACAGGGTGGAAAGGTTGGTTCTTC | CASSLTGWKGWFF
NA | TRBJ2-1 | once | TRBV12-5 | TGTGCTAGTGGTATGAATTTTGTTAGCTCCTACAATGAGCAGTTCTTC | CASGMNFVSSYNEQFF
NA | TRBJ1-6 | NA | TRBV7-3 | TGTGCCAGCAGCTTGGAAGGAGACTATAATTCACCCCTCCACTTT | CASSLEGDYNSPLHF
NA | TRBJ1-4 | NA | TRBV30 | TGTGCCTGGAGTGTAGGTGGAGCTAATGAAAAACTGTTTTTT | CAWSVGGANEKLFF
NA | TRBJ2-7 | NA | TRBV29-1 | TGCAGCGTTTCAAGGACTCCGAGCTCCTACGAGCAGTACTTC | CSVSRTPSSYEQYF
NA | TRBJ1-4 | NA | TRBV6-1 | TGTGCCAGCAGTGAAGGACAGAAGTATGGTGAAAAACTGTTTTTT | CASSEGQKYGEKLFF
NA | TRBJ2-7 | NA | TRBV27 | TGTGCCTCAGCGAGGGGGGGAGTCTCCTACGAGCAGTACTTC | CASARGGVSYEQYF
TRBD1 | TRBJ1-2 | NA | TRBV7-9 | TGTGCCAGCAGCTCGATACGGGACAGGGGACTTCTTGGCTACACCTTC | CASSSIRDRGLLGYTF
NA | TRBJ1-2 | NA | TRBV6-5 | TGTGCCAGCAGTCGTACCGGGACTCAAGGGGGCTACACCTTC | CASSRTGTQGGYTF
NA | TRBJ2-6 | NA | TRBV7-6 | TGTGCCAGCAGCTCTTCGGGACTTCCTAACTCGGCAGGGGCCAACGTCCTGACTTTC | CASSSSGLPNSAGANVLTF
NA | TRBJ1-5 | NA | TRBV4-1 | TGCGCCAGCAGCCAAGATCAAGTGTCGCAGAACAATCAGCCCCAGCATTTT | CASSQDQVSQNNQPQHF
NA | TRBJ1-2 | NA | TRBV6-2/TRBV6-3 | TGTGCCAGCAGTTACATAGCCCTCGGGAGCTATGGCTACACCTTC | CASSYIALGSYGYTF
NA | TRBJ1-1 | NA | TRBV14 | TGTGCCAGCAGCCAAGTAGGGGGGGTTGGGGACACTGAAGCTTTCTTT | CASSQVGGVGDTEAFF
NA | TRBJ1-3 | NA | TRBV13 | TGTGCCAGCAGCATCCGGGGGGGAGCTGGAAACACCATATATTTT | CASSIRGGAGNTIYF
NA | TRBJ1-4 | NA | TRBV3-1/TRBV3-2 | TGTGCCAGCAGCCGAGGACAGTATAATGAAAAACTGTTTTTT | CASSRGQYNEKLFF
TRBD2 | TRBJ2-1 | NA | TRBV4-3 | TGCGCCAGCAGCCAATCTAGCGGGGGGGGTAATGAGCAGTTCTTC | CASSQSSGGGNEQFF
TRBD1 | TRBJ1-1 | NA | TRBV5-1 | TGCGCCAGCAGCTTAGACAGGGGGAGAACTGAAGCTTTCTTT | CASSLDRGRTEAFF
NA | TRBJ2-3 | NA | TRBV7-2 | TGTGCCAGCAGCTGGGGCTGGGACACAGATACGCAGTATTTT | CASSWGWDTDTQYF
TRBD1 | TRBJ1-2 | NA | TRBV5-1 | TGCGCCAGCAGCTTGGCCGAGGGGACAGGTTATATTAGTTTCGATGGCTACACCTTC | CASSLAEGTGYISFDGYTF
NA | TRBJ1-1 | NA | TRBV4-1 | TGCGCCAGCAGCCAAAGAAGCATTACCCCTGAAGCTTTCTTT | CASSQRSITPEAFF
TRBD1 | TRBJ2-7 | few | TRBV18 | TGTGCCAGCTCACCGGGACAGCTTGCCTACGAGCAGTACTTC | CASSPGQLAYEQYF
NA | TRBJ1-3 | NA | TRBV7-9 | TGTGCCAGCAGCTTAGCCCGGGACACCATATATTTT | CASSLARDTIYF
NA | TRBJ1-1 | once | TRBV18 | TGTGCCAGCTCACCAATTCAGCTCAGAAAGGGGTTTGGCGCTTTCTTT | CASSPIQLRKGFGAFF
NA | TRBJ2-3 | once | TRBV13 | TGTGCCAGCAGCCAACAGGGAGATACGCAGTATTTT | CASSQQGDTQYF
NA | TRBJ1-1 | NA | TRBV19 | TGTGCCAGTACAATGGGGGAGGTGAACACTGAAGCTTTCTTT | CASTMGEVNTEAFF
TRBD1 | TRBJ1-6 | NA | TRBV27 | TGTGCCAGCAGTTGGGACAGGGCTAATTCACCCCTCCACTTT | CASSWDRANSPLHF
NA | TRBJ1-3 | NA | TRBV5-3 | TGTGCCAGAAGCTTGGCCCCAGGACAGACGCGCGGAAACACCATATATTTT | CARSLAPGQTRGNTIYF
NA | TRBJ2-2 | NA | TRBV11-2 | TGTGCCAGCAGCCAGGACTACGACCCCGCGAACACCGGGGAGCTGTTTTTT | CASSQDYDPANTGELFF
NA | TRBJ1-1 | NA | TRBV2 | TGTGCCAGCAGTTACAGAGTGGCGAACACTGAAGCTTTCTTT | CASSYRVANTEAFF
NA | TRBJ1-6 | NA | TRBV3-1/TRBV3-2 | TGTGCCAGCAGCCCCCGCGACATAGAGGGCTCACCCCTCCACTTT | CASSPRDIEGSPLHF